The T cell receptor (beta chain) described here comes from a study of cytomegalovirus exposure and HLA in healthy donors (TCRdb year 2017). Background for the entire study: According to an earlier analysis of a few hundred of the donors, about 190 million T cells yielded 100 million or so unique TCR beta sequences and about 300 Gb of sequence data. An early release covering approximately 600 HLA-typed donors comprised about 300 gigabases of sequencing data and 65 million to 100 million unique TCR sequences. Of the roughly 400 genotyped donors, less than 85% were placed in the genetic ancestry cluster associated with self-reported Caucasian donors. The aim of the study was to test whether cataloging public T cell receptors could identify signatures of past pathogen exposure. The study used immunosequencing to profile the T cell repertoires of 670 or so subjects and linked those repertoires to cytomegalovirus serostatus. Along with the roughly 670-subject first cohort, a separate validation cohort of more than 90 different subjects was used. High-throughput TCR immunosequencing, statistical association of individual TCRs with disease status, and machine learning were combined to predict cytomegalovirus infection status. A later analysis re-examined previously published TCR beta repertoires from over 500 donors and added high-resolution HLA genotyping to investigate patterns of TCR occurrence. In the later analysis, no new phenotypic data were used to find candidate immune exposures; instead, reliance was placed on TCR beta sequences and their occurrence across donors. An earlier analysis of roughly 600 of the donors used high-throughput TCR beta sequencing to judge whether each TCR beta V gene segment behaved as functional or pseudogenic. Alongside the repertoire data, information on donor age, sex, ethnicity and CMV serostatus was compiled. A later genetic analysis used genome-wide SNP genotypes for about three fifths of the 666 donors, treating that subset as a discovery cohort. Every repertoire in the discovery cohort had been generated on one and the same sequencing platform. Both class I and class II loci were covered by HLA typing, at four-digit resolution. Typing coverage differed by locus: A, B, C, DRB1 and DQB1 were typed in roughly 620-630 donors, DQA1 in approximately 520, DPA1 in 600 to 610, and DPB1 in roughly 450. Several DR-DQ haplotypes were handled as single units for association and clustering because linkage in the cohort was strong. Among about 360 genotyped donors of the cohort, an average of approximately 240,000 unique TCR beta nucleotide sequences were sequenced per donor, about a sixth of them non-productive. The full study reports these points: When HLA alleles, especially DR and DQ, strongly co-occurred, TCR associations were difficult to assign to individual alleles. Because the 87-base-pair reads could not distinguish some IMGT-functional V segments, including TRBV6-2 and TRBV6-3, those segments were excluded. The classifier was reported to diagnose cytomegalovirus status with high specificity and sensitivity in both the original and validation cohorts. A cluster of highly shared sequence variants was judged likely to be a technical artifact of the sequencing pipeline. According to a later analysis, TCR association rates differed among HLA loci, with DRB1 alleles showing the most associated TCRs and HLA-C alleles showing the fewest. Compared with the roughly 670-donor mean, donors in an Asian-associated ancestry cluster had fewer N-insertions in productive TCRs, according to a later genetic analysis. In a later genetic analysis, a missense DCLRE1C variant was associated with V-gene and J-gene trimming of TCR beta chains, and the association was replicated in an independent cohort. The study gave a list of about 150 TCR beta chains associated with cytomegalovirus. A further reported finding was that TCR beta sequences accurately predicted the HLA-A and HLA-B alleles for most subjects in the first cohort. CMV serostatus was the only immune exposure information available for the cohort. According to the authors, the approach could potentially be generalized to other disease states and immunological phenotypes. The presence/absence analyses assumed that sequencing depth was roughly uniform across donors, and that assumption may not be true. Only TCR beta chains were sequenced in this cohort, and the absence of alpha or paired-chain data limited detectable features. Compared with equally common non-associated chains, HLA-associated TCR beta chains in a later analysis were more clonally expanded and had lower generation probabilities. A later analysis associated 16,951 TCR beta sequences with specific HLA alleles at a false discovery rate of 0.05. Linkage disequilibrium might explain the correlated functional status among segregating V segments, but an unknown experimental factor could not be ruled out. In an earlier analysis of some 500 of the donors, most TCR beta V segments were observed in productive rearrangements about 87% or about 30% of the time, broadly matching IMGT annotations. Most CMV-associated TCR beta chains appeared to be HLA-restricted in a later analysis, and the HLA associations seemed to be driven largely by CMV exposure. While some public TCRs were present in many individuals, most TCR sequences turned up only very rarely across donors. A later analysis reported that several top co-occurrence clusters appeared linked to parvovirus B19, influenza, CMV and Epstein-Barr virus. Because counts were too low, seventeen rarely observed V segments, including chromosome 9 orphons, were excluded from the earlier analysis of about 500 of the donors. Because some donors lacked HLA typing at each locus, the association tests relied only on the typed subset. In vitro tests confirmed that three of the cytomegalovirus-associated TCR beta chains recognize cytomegalovirus antigens.

The cohort comprised some 700 healthy bone marrow donors. Cohort members were all nominally healthy when sampled, although unrecorded immune exposures were likely present. The donor was CMV seropositive and was included in the group of some 290 seropositive cohort members. Each donor provided a peripheral blood sample, and peripheral blood mononuclear cells were used for TCR beta sequencing. Genomic DNA was extracted from the blood cell samples with the Qiagen DNeasy Blood Extraction Kit. From the cysteine up to the phenylalanine, the CDR3 has a length of 14 residues. CDR3 DNA only is kept here, 42 bases in frame from base 1. V drops 10 bases and J drops 0 bases, leaving 16 bases in between. CDR1 is given as MNHEY and CDR2 as SVGAGI, both from the germline V gene. The library was obtained by the immunoSEQ multiplex PCR assay. For the multiplex PCR, a mixture combining 60 forward primers for TCR Vbeta segments and 13 reverse primers for TCR Jbeta segments was used. A multiplex PCR assay on genomic DNA amplified the CDR3 region of rearranged TCR beta genes. The amplified TCR beta libraries were sequenced on the Illumina HiSeq System as 87-base-pair reads. On the study's bioinformatics: In a later analysis, around 80 million unique TCR beta chains were counted across the 650 to 750 repertoires, and around 10 million of these chains were shared by at least two donors. To remove PCR and sequencing errors, raw reads were error-corrected and collapsed into unique sequences using a nearest-neighbor algorithm that merged closely related sequences. V, D and J gene segments were assigned by aligning CDR3 sequences to IMGT reference sequences. For a sequence to be retained, at least a six-nucleotide match to both a V gene segment and a J gene segment was required. A rearrangement was called productive if the CDR3 had no stop codons and remained in frame with V and J, and every other rearrangement was called non-productive. Following IMGT convention, CDR3 was defined as the stretch from the second conserved V-encoded cysteine to the conserved J-encoded phenylalanine. The earlier analysis of about 590 of the donors excluded sequences that lacked an unambiguous match to a single V gene segment. In an earlier analysis of 587 of the donors, a V segment was called functional when productive rearrangements were above 56.7%, and segregating when the standard deviation between donors exceeded 5%. A statistical classification framework was developed to diagnose cytomegalovirus status using the catalog of TCR beta chain sequences. In a later analysis, TCR nucleotide sequences were compared against IMGT/GENE-DB human TR gene sequences so that V and J genes could be assigned. The TCRdist pipeline was used in a later analysis to assign CDR3 sequences and most-parsimonious VDJ recombination scenarios. In a later analysis, every TCR beta chain was defined by the combination of its CDR3 amino acid sequence and its V-gene family, and reads without a unique V-gene family were dropped. A later analysis removed roughly 590 highly shared, low-generation-probability nucleotide sequences to deal with suspected cross-contamination and a sequencing artifact. For each public chain, a later analysis derived a clonal expansion index from normalized ranks of inferred template counts within each repertoire. A later analysis computed generation probabilities with a VDJ recombination model fitted to out-of-frame rearrangements, and checked the results against IGoR. Hypergeometric tests were used in a later analysis to score TCR-TCR, TCR-HLA and TCR-CMV co-occurrence, with a repertoire-size bias correction applied to the TCR pairs. In a later analysis, false discovery rates were estimated by permuting HLA or CMV assignments 20 times. In a later analysis, co-occurring TCRs were grouped with DBSCAN, and TCRdist sequence similarity was added when clustering was performed within HLA-allele-positive subsets. For co-occurrence clustering, repertoires with fewer than 30,000 or more than 120,000 public chains were excluded, along with a handful of repertoires with anomalous nucleotide sharing. TCRdb stores this immuneACCESS table with in-frame sequences only. Part of the clones is absent; in the studies checked, under half of the shortfall reflects unresolved V genes, and no reason is known for the rest. V, J and clone size were drawn from that table, and D and trimming were deduced from the DNA. This sample has approximately 100,000 clones in its table, and roughly 82% of those were observed once. Of the sample, about a tenth is held by the ten largest clones.

This clone was recorded once. It lacks a known antigen. Nothing much larger sits one base from this clone, and base qualities are not available. The sequenced sample was PBMCs. The TCR was taken from a man between 40 and 49 years old in good health and CMV-seropositive. Recombination joined TRBV6-5 with TRBJ2-7; a weak D assignment points to TRBD1 (6 bases agree). Read as DNA, the sequence is TGTGCCACAGGGGCCCGACGGAGCTCCTACGAGCAGTACTTC. It codes for CATGARRSSYEQYF.